This T cell receptor beta chain derives from a study of cytomegalovirus exposure and HLA in healthy donors. The V end was cut by 3 bases, the J end by 2 bases, with 12 bases between. Germline V gene lookup returns CDR1 SGHNT and CDR2 YYREEE (reference sequence). CDR3 length equals 14 residues. Produced via immunoSEQ multiplex PCR; TCRdb's table is partial and in-frame only. This sample has over 120,000 clones, with 85% to 90% found just once. The specimen was PBMCs. This receptor was identified in a woman in her late teens or twenties in good health and CMV-seropositive. V is TRBV5-4 and J is TRBJ2-7; D may be TRBD1 (5 bases). The DNA for the CDR3 is TGTGCCAGCAGCTGGGAACCAGGGACCTACGAGCAGTACTTC. This translates into CASSWEPGTYEQYF. The entire variable domain, with the rest obtained from reference TRBV5-4 and TRBJ2-7, is as follows: ETGVTQSPTHLIKTRGQQVTLRCSSQSGHNTVSWYQQALGQGPQFIFQYYREEENGRGNFPPRFSGLQFPNYSSELNVNALELDDSALYLCASSWEPGTYEQYFGPGTRLTVT.